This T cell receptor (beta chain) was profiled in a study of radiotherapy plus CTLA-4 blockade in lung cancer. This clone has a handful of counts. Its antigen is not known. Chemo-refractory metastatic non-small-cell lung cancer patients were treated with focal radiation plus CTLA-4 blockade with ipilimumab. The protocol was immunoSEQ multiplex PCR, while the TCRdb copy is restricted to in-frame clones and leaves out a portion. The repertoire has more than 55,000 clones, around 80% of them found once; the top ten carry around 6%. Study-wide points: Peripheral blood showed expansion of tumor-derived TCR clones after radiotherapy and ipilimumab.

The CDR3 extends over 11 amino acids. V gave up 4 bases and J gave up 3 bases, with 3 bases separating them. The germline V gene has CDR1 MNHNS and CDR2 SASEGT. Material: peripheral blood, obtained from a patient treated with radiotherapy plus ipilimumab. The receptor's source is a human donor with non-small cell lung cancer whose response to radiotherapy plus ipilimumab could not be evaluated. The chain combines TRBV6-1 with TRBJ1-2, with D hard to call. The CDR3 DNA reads TGTGCCAGCAGTGTATACTATGGCTACACCTTC. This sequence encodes CASSVYYGYTF.